This TCR beta chain was recovered during a study of neurological immune-mediated disorders. CDR3 size: 17 residues. Germline V gene lookup returns CDR1 DFQATT and CDR2 SNEGSKA (reference sequence). With 0 bases clipped from V and 4 bases from J, the junction kept 12 bases outside the gene matches. Via MiXCR, TCRdb re-called the 5' RACE reads, giving one row per CDR3 protein. The sample includes around 68,000 distinct CDR3 sequences, about 4% seen only once; the top ten take just over 2.5%. Many counts were recorded for this clonotype. This chain connects TRBV20-1 to TRBJ2-5, with 9 nucleotides matching TRBD2. What was sequenced was PBMCs. The TCR was taken from a man aged 45-65 years with multiple sclerosis. Written as DNA, the CDR3 is TGCAGTGCTAGAGATGTAGCGGGGGCCAAACCTGGAGAGACCCAGTACTTC. Amino acid sequence: CSARDVAGAKPGETQYF.